Below are 28 T cell receptor beta chains sequenced from a single sample in a study of monozygotic twins with cystic fibrosis. Repertoires were generated with immunoSEQ multiplex PCR, while TCRdb's copy carries only in-frame clones and drops some. Seen here are about 24,000 clones, under 95% observed once, and the top ten hold 0.29%. Sample: blood. Source of these receptors: a girl aged 2-10 years with cystic fibrosis.

The gene calls are TRBV4-3 and TRBJ1-3; D ambiguous. Deletions cut 3 bases from V and 9 bases from J, with 12 bases between. The CDR3 runs to 13 residues. Germline CDR1 reads LGHNA; CDR2 reads YSLEER. This CDR3 is CASSQDSGSTIYF. Written as DNA, the CDR3 is TGCGCCAGCAGCCAGGACTCGGGGAGCACCATATATTTT.

The J gene is TRBJ2-7, the V gene TRBV9; D is perhaps TRBD2 (5 bases). Germline-derived CDR1 and CDR2 are SGDLS and YYNGEE. Trimming stripped 0 bases from V and 7 bases from J, with 11 bases between. The length of the CDR3 is 13 residues. The CDR3 DNA follows: TGTGCCAGCAGCGTAGGCGACTTAGCGGAGCAGTACTTC. Translation gives CASSVGDLAEQYF.

In DNA form, the CDR3 reads TGCGCCAGCAGCTCCTACACTTTTGGGGGAAGAGAAAACTATGGCTACACCTTC. This encodes CASSSYTFGGRENYGYTF. The rearrangement joins TRBV4-3 to TRBJ1-2, with D perhaps TRBD1 (5 bases). This CDR3 is built from 18 residues. The germline V gene has CDR1 LGHNA and CDR2 YSLEER. V lost 5 bases and J 2 bases, leaving 24 bases between the germline ends.

The gene calls are TRBV19 and TRBJ2-1, with TRBD2 identical over 10 bases. J lost 6 bases, V lost 2 bases, and 4 bases had no gene match. This CDR3 is built from 15 residues. Germline values: CDR1 LNHDA, CDR2 SQIVND (reference sequence). The chain's CDR3 is CASSIRAGGSNEQFF. In DNA form, the CDR3 reads TGTGCCAGTAGTATACGAGCGGGGGGGAGCAATGAGCAGTTCTTC. Drawing the rest from reference TRBV19 and TRBJ2-1, the complete variable domain is DGGITQSPKYLFRKEGQNVTLSCEQNLNHDAMYWYRQDPGQGLRLIYYSQIVNDFQKGDIAEGYSVSREKKESFPLTVTSAQKNPTAFYLCASSIRAGGSNEQFFGPGTRLTVL.

This clone was detected only once. The V and J genes are TRBV9 and TRBJ2-3; no firm D call. The ends were cut back, 0 bases at V and 4 bases at J, with 0 bases in the middle. The CDR3 runs to 11 residues. In germline, CDR1 is SGDLS, CDR2 YYNGEE. The CDR3 here is CASSVADTQYF. The CDR3 DNA reads TGTGCCAGCAGCGTAGCAGATACGCAGTATTTT.

This clone was seen a few times. The V gene is TRBV18, the J gene TRBJ1-2, with D perhaps TRBD1 (6 bases). Trimming removed 3 bases from V and 4 bases from J, with 12 bases in between. Per the germline V gene, CDR1 is KGHSH and CDR2 is LQKENI. The CDR3 contains 14 residues. CDR3 region: CASSPGQTLYGYTF. CDR3 DNA: TGTGCCAGCTCACCGGGACAAACCCTCTATGGCTACACCTTC.

This chain connects TRBV5-1 to TRBJ1-1, with D unclear. Between the trimmed V and J ends, which lost 3 bases and 2 bases, there was a span of 11 bases. This CDR3 region has 14 residues. CDR1 and CDR2 from the germline V gene are SGHRS and YFSETQ. The CDR3, as DNA: TGCGCCAGCAGCTGGCTGGCTCGTAACACTGAAGCTTTCTTT. Translated: CASSWLARNTEAFF.

This chain links TRBV6-1 with TRBJ1-2; a possible D gene is TRBD1 (5 bases). Germline CDR1 and CDR2: MNHNS and SASEGT. V lost 5 bases and J lost 7, with 20 bases in between. The CDR3 spans 15 residues. CDR3 bases: TGTGCCAGCAGTTTCGTCAGGGCCATCGGGGGTGGCTACACCTTC. Translation gives CASSFVRAIGGGYTF.

The chain is built from TRBV7-2 and TRBJ2-7, with 8 bases fitting TRBD1. The CDR3 extends over 16 amino acids. Trimming at V came to 1 base and at J to 4 bases, leaving 9 bases not matched to a gene. Germline lookup yields CDR1 SGHTA and CDR2 FQGNSA. The chain's CDR3 is CASSLVRSGGVYEQYF. CDR3 nucleotide sequence: TGTGCCAGCAGCTTAGTCAGGTCAGGGGGCGTTTACGAGCAGTACTTC. Full variable domain (missing parts from reference TRBV7-2 and TRBJ2-7): GAGVSQSPSNKVTEKGKDVELRCDPISGHTALYWYRQSLGQGLEFLIYFQGNSAPDKSGLPSDRFSAERTGGSVSTLTIQRTQQEDSAVYLCASSLVRSGGVYEQYFGPGTRLTVT.

This clone was seen a single time. J is TRBJ2-7 and V is TRBV5-1; possible D gene TRBD1, 5 bases. V gave up 0 bases and J gave up 4 bases, with 8 bases separating them. The CDR3 is 13 residues long. Germline V gene sequence: CDR1 SGHRS, CDR2 YFSETQ. The CDR3 DNA reads as TGCGCCAGCAGCTTGGTCGACAGTTACGAGCAGTACTTC. It encodes CASSLVDSYEQYF.

The rearrangement links TRBV6-5 to TRBJ1-1; TRBD1 aligns across 7 bases. V gave up 0 bases and J gave up 0 bases; unmatched junction bases: 4. The CDR3 is 16 amino acids. Germline loops: CDR1 MNHEY, CDR2 SVGAGI. CDR3 region: CASSYSMTGLNTEAFF. CDR3 DNA: TGTGCCAGCAGTTACTCGATGACAGGGTTGAACACTGAAGCTTTCTTT.

The V gene is TRBV7-9, the J gene TRBJ2-3; D is unclear. The V gene lost 5 bases and the J gene lost 1 base, with 13 bases spanning the gap. This CDR3 has 15 amino acids. Per the germline V gene, CDR1 is SEHNR and CDR2 is FQNEAQ (reference sequence). CDR3: CASSPWGRGTDTQYF. DNA of the CDR3: TGTGCCAGCAGCCCCTGGGGAAGGGGCACAGATACGCAGTATTTT. Filled out from reference TRBV7-9 and TRBJ2-3, the complete variable domain reads DTGVSQNPRHKITKRGQNVTFRCDPISEHNRLYWYRQTLGQGPEFLTYFQNEAQLEKSRLLSDRFSAERPKGSFSTLEIQRTEQGDSAMYLCASSPWGRGTDTQYFGPGTRLTVL.

The gene calls are TRBV5-1 and TRBJ2-1, with D perhaps TRBD2 (5 bases). In germline, CDR1 is SGHRS, CDR2 YFSETQ. This CDR3 spans 15 amino acids. The germline V and J ends were trimmed by 3 bases and 1 base, with 11 bases remaining between them. The CDR3 DNA sequence: TGCGCCAGCAGCTCCAGGAGGATATCCTACAATGAGCAGTTCTTC. It is translated as CASSSRRISYNEQFF.

The chain recombines TRBV7-6 with TRBJ2-5; D possibly corresponds to TRBD2 (6 bases). This CDR3 is 16 amino acids long. The germline V gene encodes CDR1 SGHVS and CDR2 FNYEAQ. Trimming cost V 3 bases and J 5 bases, with 19 bases left between them. The CDR3 DNA is TGTGCCAGCAGCTTCACCCATCAGGGAGGAGGGGAGACCCAGTACTTC. This codes for CASSFTHQGGGETQYF.

The chain carries TRBV7-9 and TRBJ1-6; D might be TRBD1 (5 bases). CDR3 size: 17 residues. V lost 5 bases and J lost 3, with 17 bases in between. CDR1 is SEHNR and CDR2 is FQNEAQ in the germline V gene (reference sequence). In nucleotides, the CDR3 is TGTGCCAGCAGCCCTCTCCCGGGGGGAAGCTATAATTCACCCCTCCACTTT. It specifies CASSPLPGGSYNSPLHF.

The chain joins TRBV7-9 to TRBJ1-4; D is ambiguous. Trimming shortened V by 5 bases and J by 8 bases, and 15 bases separated the two germline ends. The germline gives CDR1 SEHNR, CDR2 FQNEAQ (reference sequence). CDR3 length equals 14 residues. CDR3 nucleotides: TGTGCCAGCAGCCCCGGGCCGGGAATGGAAAAACTGTTTTTT. Protein sequence: CASSPGPGMEKLFF.

This clone was counted a few times. V usage is TRBV18 and J usage is TRBJ1-2; D is undetermined. This CDR3 is built from 16 residues. V lost 1 base and J lost 5, with 17 bases in between. Germline V gene sequence: CDR1 KGHSH, CDR2 LQKENI. CDR3 DNA: TGTGCCAGCTCACCACGTTCAGTCCCACTTACTTATGGCTACACCTTC. It codes for CASSPRSVPLTYGYTF.

With respect to this clone: A junction end diverges from the germline sequence, so it may reflect a read error. V usage is TRBV7-9 and J usage is TRBJ1-2; the D is unclear. The CDR3 length is 9 residues. CDR1 is SEHNR, CDR2 FQNEAQ, per germline (reference sequence). The CDR3 DNA sequence: TGTGCCAGCAGCCCGGACGCGATATTC. This encodes CASSPDAIF.

The genes are TRBV20-1 and TRBJ1-2, with D uncertain. Trimming took 6 bases from V and 8 from J, leaving 13 bases between them. This CDR3 has 11 residues. Germline-derived CDR1 and CDR2 are DFQATT and SNEGSKA (reference sequence). DNA for the CDR3: TGCAGTGCCCACGGGGTCTGGGGCTACACCTTC. This gives the protein CSAHGVWGYTF.

V gene TRBV5-1 combines with J gene TRBJ2-3; D may be TRBD2 (5 bases). Germline V gives CDR1 SGHRS, CDR2 YFSETQ. The V and J ends lost 0 bases and 1 base respectively, with 12 bases between them. The CDR3 is 16 residues long. The CDR3 coding sequence is TGCGCCAGCAGCTTGGGATACGGGGATGGCACAGATACGCAGTATTTT. It specifies CASSLGYGDGTDTQYF.

This rearrangement joins TRBV14 to TRBJ1-2; D ambiguous. There are 14 residues in the CDR3. V lost 4 bases and J lost 7, with 16 bases in between. Germline loops: CDR1 SGHDN, CDR2 FVKESK. CDR3 residues: CASSPSPARVGYTF. The CDR3 nucleotides read TGTGCCAGCAGCCCCTCCCCAGCTAGAGTTGGCTACACCTTC.

The V and J genes are TRBV7-8 and TRBJ2-3; 10 nucleotides align to TRBD2. This CDR3 contains 17 residues. V shed 2 bases, J shed 1 base, and the junction held 6 bases outside the gene matches. Germline CDR1 is SGHVS and CDR2 is FQNEAQ. CDR3 in amino acids: CASSLLVGLAGTDTQYF. CDR3 coding DNA: TGTGCCAGCAGCTTACTCGTCGGACTAGCGGGCACAGATACGCAGTATTTT.

Regarding this clone: Other DNA sequences in this sample translate to the same CDR3. V is TRBV7-2 and J is TRBJ1-5, with D uncertain. The germline CDR1 and CDR2 sequences are SGHTA and FQGNSA. The CDR3 contains 14 residues. Trimming cost V 1 base and J 3 bases, with 7 bases left between them. The CDR3 nucleotides read TGTGCCAGCAGCTTAGGAGGGATCAATCAGCCCCAGCATTTT. This translates into CASSLGGINQPQHF.

The rearrangement links TRBV7-9 to TRBJ2-5; D remains ambiguous. CDR3 length: 16 residues. V was clipped by 5 bases and J by 5 bases, with 21 bases between them. Germline V gene data show CDR1 as SEHNR and CDR2 as FQNEAQ (reference sequence). The CDR3 DNA reads as TGTGCCAGCAGCAGACCGAATCCCCGAAAACTGGAGACCCAGTACTTC. It codes for CASSRPNPRKLETQYF.

This rearrangement joins TRBV7-9 to TRBJ1-2; TRBD1 is a possible D gene (5 bases). Germline V gene lookup returns CDR1 SEHNR and CDR2 FQNEAQ (reference sequence). The ends were cut back, 1 base at V and 4 bases at J, with 10 bases in the middle. CDR3 length: 14 residues. CDR3 coding DNA: TGTGCCAGCAGCTTAGGAGCAGGGATCTATGGCTACACCTTC. Translating gives CASSLGAGIYGYTF.

This chain connects TRBV2 to TRBJ2-7; D is ambiguous. V was clipped by 1 base and J by 12 bases, with 16 bases between them. This CDR3 has 13 residues. Looked up from germline, CDR1 is SNHLY and CDR2 is FYNNEI. The DNA for the CDR3 is TGTGCCAGCAGTGAAGAAACAGATTACGTGGGGTACTTC. It codes for CASSEETDYVGYF.

The genes are TRBV30 and TRBJ1-2, with D hard to call. There are 12 residues in the CDR3. Germline V gene sequence: CDR1 GTSNPN, CDR2 SVGIG (reference sequence). Trimming removed 1 base at V and 8 bases at J, with 11 bases between. CDR3: CAWSAAPTGYTF. In nucleotides, the CDR3 is TGTGCCTGGAGTGCTGCCCCGACGGGCTACACCTTC. The full variable domain, completed using reference TRBV30 and TRBJ1-2, is SQTIHQWPATLVQPVGSPLSLECTVEGTSNPNLYWYRQAAGRGLQLLFYSVGIGQISSEVPQNLSASRPQDRQFILSSKKLLLSDSGFYLCAWSAAPTGYTFGSGTRLTVV.

CDR3 sequence (DNA): TGTGCCAGCAGCTTGACAGGGGCAGGCAAAAACATTCAGTACTTC. It codes for CASSLTGAGKNIQYF. The V gene is TRBV5-5, the J gene TRBJ2-4; 7 bases are shared with TRBD1. Looked up from germline, CDR1 is SGHKS and CDR2 is YYEKEE (reference sequence). The CDR3 spans 15 residues. The V segment lost 1 base and the J segment 3 bases; nucleotides outside the gene matches: 4.